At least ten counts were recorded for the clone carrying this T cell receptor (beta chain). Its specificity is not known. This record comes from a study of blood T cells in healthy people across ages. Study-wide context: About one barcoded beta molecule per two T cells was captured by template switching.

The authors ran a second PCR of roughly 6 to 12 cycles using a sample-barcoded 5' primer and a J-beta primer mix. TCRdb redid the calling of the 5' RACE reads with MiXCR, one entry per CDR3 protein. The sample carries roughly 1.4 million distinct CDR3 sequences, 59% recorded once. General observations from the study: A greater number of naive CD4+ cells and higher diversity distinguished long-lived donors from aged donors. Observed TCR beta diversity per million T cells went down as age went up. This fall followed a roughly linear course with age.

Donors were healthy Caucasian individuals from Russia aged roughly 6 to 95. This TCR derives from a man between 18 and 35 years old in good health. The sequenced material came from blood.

CDR3 region: CASSGGQKVGLLAKNIQYF. The CDR3 DNA reads as TGTGCCAGCAGCGGAGGACAGAAGGTGGGACTCTTAGCCAAAAACATTCAGTACTTC. The chain links TRBV21-1 to TRBJ2-4; no check of the table's D call, TRBD1, against the DNA was made. TRBV21-1 is a recognized pseudogene. CDR3 length: 19 residues.